This T cell receptor (beta chain) appears in the sequencing data of a study of glioma-infiltrating T cells. This clonotype was detected many times. Trimming took 4 bases from V and 2 from J; bases not matched to a gene: 5. Germline loops: CDR1 MGHRA, CDR2 YSYEKL. The CDR3 loop spans 14 amino acids. The iRepertoire nested amplicon-rescue multiplex PCR amplified TCR alpha and beta CDR3s from RNA. One-step reverse transcription and amplification started from approximately 100-400 ng of tissue mRNA or PBMC total RNA. TCRdb fed the multiplex PCR reads into MiXCR, producing one record per CDR3 protein. The sample yields approximately 45,000 distinct CDR3 sequences, about 22% seen once.

Source material: glioma tissue, nonneoplastic brain tissue, or PBMCs (not recorded which). The chain employs TRBV4-1 and TRBJ2-7, with 7 bases that match TRBD1. The receptor's source is a human donor with low-grade glioma or glioblastoma, undergoing nonglioma brain surgery, or in good health (not recorded which). DNA of the CDR3: TGCGCCAGCAGCCCGCTACAGGGGACCTACGAGCAGTACTTC. Translated: CASSPLQGTYEQYF.